This entry lists 25 T cell receptor beta chains sequenced from one sample in a study of Graves' ophthalmopathy and Graves' hyperthyroidism. RNA transcripts were the source from which TCR beta CDR3 regions were amplified. Scientists carried out first-round RT-PCR using HTBI primers and then a second-round multiplex PCR. A single record per CDR3 protein comes from TCRdb applying MiXCR to the multiplex PCR reads. This table has roughly 51,000 distinct CDR3 sequences, around half appearing once. Sequenced: peripheral blood. The receptors here all came from an adult man with Graves' ophthalmopathy.

Many counts were recorded for this clonotype. V gene TRBV19 combines with J gene TRBJ1-2; D remains ambiguous. Germline CDR1 reads LNHDA; CDR2 reads SQIVND (reference sequence). The CDR3 spans 17 residues. V gave up 3 bases and J gave up 1 base, with 18 bases separating them. CDR3 in amino acids: CASSMGQYILFNYGYTF. The CDR3 DNA follows: TGTGCCAGTAGTATGGGTCAGTACATCCTCTTTAACTATGGCTACACCTTC.

This clonotype came up many times. V usage is TRBV20-1 and J usage is TRBJ2-3; D may be TRBD1 (6 bases). The CDR3 has 14 residues. Germline V gives CDR1 DFQATT, CDR2 SNEGSKA (reference sequence). V lost 3 bases and J 1 base, leaving 11 bases between the germline ends. CDR3 sequence: CSASTAGGTDTQYF. The CDR3, as DNA: TGCAGTGCTAGCACGGCAGGGGGCACAGATACGCAGTATTTT.

The genes are TRBV7-6 and TRBJ1-1, with 7 bases lining up with TRBD1. Germline V gives CDR1 SGHVS, CDR2 FNYEAQ. The CDR3 is 17 residues long. The J segment lost 3 bases and the V segment lost 0 bases, leaving 10 bases of the junction unmatched. The DNA for the CDR3 is TGTGCCAGCAGCTTAGCGCAGTGGGCCCAGGGGGACACTGAAGCTTTCTTT. This sequence encodes CASSLAQWAQGDTEAFF.

This clonotype turned up a few times. It is likely a read error, because the conserved phenylalanine at the end of the CDR3 is missing. The DNA is omitted, as the CDR3 cannot be located on it reliably, and the CDR3 follows TCRdb's listing. The J gene is TRBJ1-5, the V gene TRBV24-1; the table gives TRBD1 as D, unverified against the DNA. The CDR3 has 10 amino acids, counting both end residues. Looked up from germline, CDR1 is KGHDR and CDR2 is SFDVKD. CDR3: CATSDGRVHS.

The chain recombines TRBV20-1 with TRBJ2-7; weak D call: TRBD2 (6 bases). Trimming shortened V by 2 bases and J by 0 bases, and 11 bases separated the two germline ends. The CDR3 is 14 amino acids. Looked up from germline, CDR1 is DFQATT and CDR2 is SNEGSKA (reference sequence). The chain's CDR3 is CSARYSGNSYEQYF. CDR3 sequence (DNA): TGCAGTGCTAGATATAGCGGCAACTCCTACGAGCAGTACTTC.

This clonotype was picked up a small number of times. J is TRBJ2-3 and V is TRBV9; 9 bases align to TRBD1. The CDR3 spans 15 residues. Trimming removed 3 bases from V and 5 bases from J; junction bases left unmatched: 7. Germline loops: CDR1 SGDLS, CDR2 YYNGEE. In DNA form, the CDR3 reads TGTGCCAGCAGCGCCTCGGGGACAGGGATAGATACGCAGTATTTT. Its translation: CASSASGTGIDTQYF.

The J gene is TRBJ2-5, the V gene TRBV7-6; 9 nucleotides align to TRBD1. From germline, CDR1 is SGHVS and CDR2 FNYEAQ. V shed 2 bases and J 5 bases; nucleotides not matched to a gene: 6. CDR3 length equals 15 residues. The CDR3 DNA sequence: TGTGCCAGCAGCTTAAGGGACAGGGATTTGGAGACCCAGTACTTC. Translation: CASSLRDRDLETQYF.

In this sample, this clonotype turned up many times. The gene calls are TRBV20-1 and TRBJ1-2, with TRBD1 matching over 9 bases. The CDR3 runs 15 residues. Trimming removed 4 bases from V and 8 bases from J; junction bases left unmatched: 14. CDR1 and CDR2 (germline): DFQATT, SNEGSKA (reference sequence). The CDR3 sequence: CSAIGQGTFLGGYTF. CDR3 DNA: TGCAGTGCTATCGGACAGGGGACTTTTCTGGGGGGCTACACCTTC.

This clonotype was detected ten times or more. V usage is TRBV19 and J usage is TRBJ2-1; weak D call: TRBD2 (6 bases). CDR1 and CDR2 from the germline V gene are LNHDA and SQIVND (reference sequence). This CDR3 contains 20 residues. Trimming removed 7 bases at V and 0 bases at J, with 28 bases between. Here the CDR3 reads CASNSKGRGVTTSSYNEQFF. CDR3 nucleotide sequence: TGTGCCAGTAATTCGAAGGGTCGCGGGGTAACCACAAGCTCCTACAATGAGCAGTTCTTC.

The sample holds a few counts of this clonotype. CDR3 region: CASSGDKGGSNQPQHF. The CDR3 DNA reads TGTGCCAGCAGTGGCGACAAAGGGGGGAGCAATCAGCCCCAGCATTTT. The chain has TRBV2 and TRBJ1-5; TRBD1 might be the D (6 bases). V lost 4 bases and J 1 base, leaving 14 bases between the germline ends. This CDR3 spans 16 amino acids. Germline V gene sequence: CDR1 SNHLY, CDR2 FYNNEI.

This clonotype was detected once. One end of the junction varies from germline; a read error may be responsible. The gene calls are TRBV24-1 and TRBJ1-5; D not certain. CDR1 and CDR2 (germline): KGHDR, SFDVKD. The CDR3 loop spans 10 amino acids. The CDR3 DNA follows: TGTGCCTCCAGTGATCAGCCCCAGCATTTT. Its translation: CASSDQPQHF.

This clonotype has only a few counts. The rearrangement joins TRBV7-3 to TRBJ1-4, with D uncertain. Germline V gene sequence: CDR1 SGHTA, CDR2 FQGTGA. V was cut by 5 bases and J by 3 bases, with 19 bases left in between. The CDR3 loop spans 17 amino acids. CDR3 loop: CASSQDSVVVANEKLFF. The CDR3 region has the DNA TGTGCCAGCAGCCAAGATAGTGTTGTGGTGGCTAATGAAAAACTGTTTTTT.

Notes on this clonotype: As the CDR3 is not closed by the conserved phenylalanine or tryptophan, this likely results from a read error. V is TRBV5-4 and J is TRBJ2-5; tentative D call: TRBD2 (5 bases). Germline-derived CDR1 and CDR2 are SGHNT and YYREEE (reference sequence). The CDR3 runs to 15 residues. CDR3 coding DNA: TGCGCCAGCAGCTTTGGGATAGCGCCCCAAGAGACCCAGTACCTC. Its translation is CASSFGIAPQETQYL.

This clonotype was picked up many times. This chain connects TRBV20-1 to TRBJ1-2; 7 nucleotides match TRBD1. With 5 bases clipped from V and 1 base from J, the junction kept 7 bases outside the gene matches. The germline CDR1 and CDR2 sequences are DFQATT and SNEGSKA (reference sequence). The CDR3 spans 14 residues. The CDR3 protein is CSAEGDRVNYGYTF. The CDR3, as DNA: TGCAGTGCTGAAGGGGACAGAGTTAACTATGGCTACACCTTC.

The chain couples TRBV20-1 to TRBJ2-7, with 13 nucleotides matching TRBD2. The CDR3 length is 17 residues. Germline CDR1 DFQATT, CDR2 SNEGSKA (reference sequence). V trimming: 2 bases; J trimming: 7 bases; junction bases outside the gene matches: 14. The CDR3 DNA is TGCAGTGCTAGACTCGGACTAGCGGGAGAGGATGCCATTGAGCAGTACTTC. It translates to CSARLGLAGEDAIEQYF.

Concerning this clonotype: The CDR3 does not close with the conserved phenylalanine or tryptophan, likely indicating a read error. J is TRBJ1-5 and V is TRBV27; the match to TRBD1 covers 7 bases. The V gene end was trimmed by 8 bases and the J gene end by 4 bases; junction bases not matched to a gene: 11. The length of the CDR3 is 15 residues. Germline CDR1 MNHEY, CDR2 SMNVEV (reference sequence). The DNA of the CDR3 is TGTGCCAGCCCAAAAGGCCCAGGGGGAAATCAGCCCCAGCATATT. Residues: CASPKGPGGNQPQHI.

This clonotype has a handful of counts. This chain joins TRBV30 and TRBJ2-2; tentative D call: TRBD2 (5 bases). This CDR3 is built from 14 residues. The V end lost 2 bases, the J end lost 4 bases, and 11 bases lay between the germline ends. Germline V gives CDR1 GTSNPN, CDR2 SVGIG (reference sequence). As DNA, the CDR3 is TGTGCCTGGAGTAAGGAGGATCTCACCGGGGAGCTGTTTTTT. It encodes CAWSKEDLTGELFF.

This sequence joins TRBV2 and TRBJ1-2, with D possibly being TRBD1 (5 bases). Germline V gives CDR1 SNHLY, CDR2 FYNNEI. The ends were cut back, 7 bases at V and 4 bases at J, with 16 bases in the middle. The length of the CDR3 is 14 residues. Written as DNA, the CDR3 is TGTGCCAGCACCGGGGCCCGGGTAGCCTATGGCTACACCTTC. Translating gives CASTGARVAYGYTF. The full variable domain, completed using reference TRBV2 and TRBJ1-2, is EPEVTQTPSHQVTQMGQEVILRCVPISNHLYFYWYRQILGQKVEFLVSFYNNEISEKSEIFDDQFSVERPDGSNFTLKIRSTKLEDSAMYFCASTGARVAYGYTFGSGTRLTVV.

Ten or more counts support this clonotype. The chain couples TRBV5-8 to TRBJ2-5, with a weak D call TRBD2 (5 bases). The CDR3 spans 16 residues. The germline gives CDR1 SGHTS, CDR2 YDEGEE. Trimming cost V 3 bases and J 3 bases, with 18 bases left between them. CDR3 sequence: CASSSGIGDAEETQYF. Written as DNA, the CDR3 is TGTGCCAGCAGCTCGGGGATCGGGGATGCAGAAGAGACCCAGTACTTC.

This clonotype was detected ten times or more. This chain links TRBV7-2 with TRBJ2-4; 8 nucleotides align to TRBD2. The CDR3 has 14 amino acids. CDR1 SGHTA and CDR2 FQGNSA come from the germline V gene. The V gene end was trimmed by 5 bases and the J gene end by 7 bases; junction bases not matched to a gene: 7. This chain's CDR3 is CASSPRGLVNIQYF. DNA of the CDR3: TGTGCCAGCAGCCCAAGGGGACTAGTCAACATTCAGTACTTC.

The J gene is TRBJ1-2, the V gene TRBV9; D is possibly TRBD1 (5 bases). Trimming took off 3 bases at V and 6 bases at J, with 27 bases between the two ends. This CDR3 spans 18 amino acids. CDR1 SGDLS and CDR2 YYNGEE come from the germline V gene. As DNA, the CDR3 is TGTGCCAGCAGCGCCCGGGGGGGGAGGGGTAGGGCTAGGGATGGCTACACCTTC. Translated, it gives CASSARGGRGRARDGYTF.

About this clonotype itself: The limits of the CDR3 on the DNA are not certain, so only TCRdb's listed CDR3 is given. V is TRBV5-1 and J is TRBJ2-7. Germline CDR1 SGHRS, CDR2 YFSETQ. The length of the CDR3 is 18 amino acids, counting both ends. This CDR3 is CASSFYICSAARGSYKYF.

V and J are TRBV2 and TRBJ2-7; 9 nucleotides match TRBD1. The J segment lost 3 bases and the V segment lost 3 bases, leaving 9 bases of the junction unmatched. Germline V gene data show CDR1 as SNHLY and CDR2 as FYNNEI. The CDR3 runs to 16 residues. DNA of the CDR3: TGTGCCAGCAGTGACGGGACAGGGTTTTTGGGCTACGAGCAGTACTTC. As protein: CASSDGTGFLGYEQYF.

The rearrangement links TRBV6-6 to TRBJ1-1; tentative D call: TRBD1 (6 bases). Germline V CDR1 and CDR2: MNHNY, SVGAGI (reference sequence). V was clipped by 4 bases and J by 4 bases, with 25 bases between them. The CDR3 contains 18 residues. The CDR3 protein is CASSSAGFDRRSATEAFF. The CDR3 nucleotides read TGTGCCAGCAGTTCTGCGGGGTTCGACAGGCGGAGTGCCACTGAAGCTTTCTTT.

This clonotype was seen more than once but under ten times. The J gene is TRBJ2-1, the V gene TRBV9; no clear D gene. Germline-derived CDR1 and CDR2 are SGDLS and YYNGEE. This CDR3 contains 12 residues. V lost 3 bases and J 2 bases, leaving 3 bases between the germline ends. CDR3 DNA sequence: TGTGCCAGCAGCGCCACCTACAATGAGCAGTTCTTC. Amino acid sequence: CASSATYNEQFF.